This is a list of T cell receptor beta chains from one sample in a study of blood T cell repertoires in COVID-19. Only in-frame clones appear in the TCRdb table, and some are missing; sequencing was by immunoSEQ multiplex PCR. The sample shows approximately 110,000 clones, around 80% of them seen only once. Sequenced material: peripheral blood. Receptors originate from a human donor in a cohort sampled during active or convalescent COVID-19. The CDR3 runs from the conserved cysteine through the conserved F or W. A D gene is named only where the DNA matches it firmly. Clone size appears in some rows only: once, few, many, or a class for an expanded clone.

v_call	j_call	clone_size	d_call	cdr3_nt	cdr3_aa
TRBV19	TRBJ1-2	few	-	TGTGCCAGTAGTATACAGCACCAGGGTCTTGGCTACACCTTC	CASSIQHQGLGYTF
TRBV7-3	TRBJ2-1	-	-	TGTGCCAGCAGCTTTAACAATGAGCAGTTCTTC	CASSFNNEQFF
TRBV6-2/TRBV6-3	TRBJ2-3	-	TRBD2	TGTGCCAGCAGTCCCGGACTAGCGGGTTCTAGCACAGATACGCAGTATTTT	CASSPGLAGSSTDTQYF
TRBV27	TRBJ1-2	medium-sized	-	TGTGCCAGCAGTTTTGAAAGGGGACTAGGCTACACCTTC	CASSFERGLGYTF
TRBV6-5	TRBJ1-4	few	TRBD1	TGTGCCAGCAGGCTAGGGGGGACAGGGAATGAAAAACTGTTTTTT	CASRLGGTGNEKLFF
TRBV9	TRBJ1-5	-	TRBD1	TGTGCCAGCAGCGACGGGACAGGCACGGGGCAGCCCCAGCATTTT	CASSDGTGTGQPQHF
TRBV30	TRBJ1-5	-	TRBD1	TGTGCCTGGAGTAGCCGGACAGGGGTTAATCAGCCCCAGCATTTT	CAWSSRTGVNQPQHF
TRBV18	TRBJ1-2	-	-	TGTGCCAGCTCACCAGAGCAGGGGCGAGGCTACACCTTC	CASSPEQGRGYTF
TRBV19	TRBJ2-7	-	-	TGTGCCAGTAGTATTACGACAGGCTCCTACGAGCAGTACTTC	CASSITTGSYEQYF
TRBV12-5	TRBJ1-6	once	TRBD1	TGTGCTAGTGGTTTGGTCCTTAGCAGGGGGCCGAATTCACCCCTCCACTTT	CASGLVLSRGPNSPLHF
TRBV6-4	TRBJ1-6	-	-	TGTGCCAGCAGTGACTCGTACAGGGCCAATTCACCCCTCCACTTT	CASSDSYRANSPLHF
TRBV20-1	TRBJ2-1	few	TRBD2	TGCAGTGCTAGTTCTCTGGCGGGAGGGGATGAGCAGTTCTTC	CSASSLAGGDEQFF
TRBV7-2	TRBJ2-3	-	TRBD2	TGTGCCAGCAAGGGCGGGGGGTTTGTATTCGCAGATACGCAGTATTTT	CASKGGGFVFADTQYF
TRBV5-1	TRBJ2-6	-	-	TGCGCCAGCAGCTTAATTAGCTCTGGGGCCAACGTCCTGACTTTC	CASSLISSGANVLTF
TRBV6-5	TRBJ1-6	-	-	TGTGCCAGCAGTTACTCTAGGGGGGGACTAGGTTCACCCCTCCACTTT	CASSYSRGGLGSPLHF
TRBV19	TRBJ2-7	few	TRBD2	TGTGCCAGTAGTCTTAGCGGGGGGATCTCCTACGAGCAGTACTTC	CASSLSGGISYEQYF
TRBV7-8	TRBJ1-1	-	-	TGTGCCAGCAGCTTCCCGTGGGGGGCTGAAGCTTTCTTT	CASSFPWGAEAFF
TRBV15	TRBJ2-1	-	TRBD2	TGTGCCACCAGCACAGGACTAGCGGGAGGCCGCTACAATGAGCAGTTCTTC	CATSTGLAGGRYNEQFF
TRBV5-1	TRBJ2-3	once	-	TGCGCCAGCAGCCGTACTAGCTGGGGAACAGATACGCAGTATTTT	CASSRTSWGTDTQYF
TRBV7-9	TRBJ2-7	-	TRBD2	TGTGCCAGCAGCGGGGAAGGGGTAGCGGGGACCCTGGAGCAGTACTTC	CASSGEGVAGTLEQYF
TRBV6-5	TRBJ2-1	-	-	TGTGCCACCCACTACAATGAGCAGTTCTTC	CATHYNEQFF
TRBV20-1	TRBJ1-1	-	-	TGCAGTGCTAGTTTGGGGGGGTGGAGCACTGAAGCTTTCTTT	CSASLGGWSTEAFF
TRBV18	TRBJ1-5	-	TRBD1	TGTGCCAGCTCACCACAGGGGGCAACTTTAAGCAATCAGCCCCAGCATTTT	CASSPQGATLSNQPQHF
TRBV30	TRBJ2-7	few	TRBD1	TGTGCCTGGGCAGGGGGTGGTCGAAACGAGCAGTACTTC	CAWAGGGRNEQYF
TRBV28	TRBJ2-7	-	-	TGTGCCAGCAGTTGGACACCCTCCTACGAGCAGTACTTC	CASSWTPSYEQYF
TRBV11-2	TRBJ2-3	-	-	TGTGCCAGCAGCTTAGCGGGGGTAGATACGCAGTATTTT	CASSLAGVDTQYF
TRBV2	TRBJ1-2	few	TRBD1	TGTGCCAGCAGCCCGAGGGGGGACAGTACCTATGGCTACACCTTC	CASSPRGDSTYGYTF
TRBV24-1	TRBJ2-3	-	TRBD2	TGTGCCACCAGTGAGAACGGGAGGGCTCGAGATACGCAGTATTTT	CATSENGRARDTQYF
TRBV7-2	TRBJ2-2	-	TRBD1	TGTGCCAGCAGCTCAAGTACCGGGACAGGGGTTATCGGGGAGCTGTTTTTT	CASSSSTGTGVIGELFF
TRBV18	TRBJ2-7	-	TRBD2	TGTGCCAGCGCCCCGACAGCGGGAGGGCGCGAGCAGTACTTC	CASAPTAGGREQYF
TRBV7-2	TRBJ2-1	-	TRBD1	TGTGCCAGCAGCTTAACCGGGACAGGGTTCTACAATGAGCAGTTCTTC	CASSLTGTGFYNEQFF
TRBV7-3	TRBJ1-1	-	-	TGTGCCAGCAGCTCGACAGGATACACTGAAGCTTTCTTT	CASSSTGYTEAFF
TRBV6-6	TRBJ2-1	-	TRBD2	TGTGCCAGCAGTTTGGCCAAGCGGGAGGCCTACAATGAGCAGTTCTTC	CASSLAKREAYNEQFF
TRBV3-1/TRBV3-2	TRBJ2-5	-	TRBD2	TGTGCCAGCAGCCACGTCGCGGGAGGGTCACAAGAGACCCAGTACTTC	CASSHVAGGSQETQYF
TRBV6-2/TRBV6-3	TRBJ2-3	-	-	TGTGCCAGCAGTTACGTTTGGCGGGAAGCCCGCCGTGATACGCAGTATTTT	CASSYVWREARRDTQYF
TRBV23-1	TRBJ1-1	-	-	TGCGCCAGAATAGATACTGAAGCTTTCTTT	CARIDTEAFF
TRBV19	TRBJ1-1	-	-	TGTGCCAGTAGTATTAGGATTTTGGGGGCGAAGAACACTGAAGCTTTCTTT	CASSIRILGAKNTEAFF
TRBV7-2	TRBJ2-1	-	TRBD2	TGTGCCAGCAGAATGGGACTAGCGGGAGCGGATGAGCAGTTCTTC	CASRMGLAGADEQFF
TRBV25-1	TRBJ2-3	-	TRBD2	TGTGCCAGCAGTGAGAGCGGGGAACCCACAGATACGCAGTATTTT	CASSESGEPTDTQYF
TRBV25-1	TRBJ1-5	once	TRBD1	TGTGCCAGCAGTGTGACAGGGATCAATCAGCCCCAGCATTTT	CASSVTGINQPQHF
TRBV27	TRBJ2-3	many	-	TGTGCCAGCGCAACACTCGAGGCAGATACGCAGTATTTT	CASATLEADTQYF
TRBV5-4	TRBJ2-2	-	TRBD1	TGTGCCAGCAGCTTGGACGGGACAGTCGGGGAGCTGTTTTTT	CASSLDGTVGELFF
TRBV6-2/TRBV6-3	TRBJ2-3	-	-	TGTGCCAGCAGTTCCAAGCGGACCCCTAGCACAGATACGCAGTATTTT	CASSSKRTPSTDTQYF
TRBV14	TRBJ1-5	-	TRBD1	TGTGCCAGCAGCCAGTCGGACAGGGGGCGAGTCGAGGTGGGTTTTAGAAGCCAGCATTTT	CASSQSDRGRVEVGFRSQHF
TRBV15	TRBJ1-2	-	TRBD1	TGTGCCACCAGCAGAAGACAGGGGGCCGGTGGCTACACCTTC	CATSRRQGAGGYTF
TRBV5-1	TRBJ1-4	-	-	TGCGCCAGCAGCTTGGACAGTAATGAAAAACTGTTTTTT	CASSLDSNEKLFF
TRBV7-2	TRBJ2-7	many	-	TGTGCCAGCAGCTCCGATCGGGGGAACTACGAGCAGTACTTC	CASSSDRGNYEQYF
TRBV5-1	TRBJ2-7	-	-	TGCGCCAGCAGGATCAGGGCCAGCTCCTACGAGCAGTACTTC	CASRIRASSYEQYF
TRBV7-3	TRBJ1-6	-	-	TGTGCCAGCAGCTTACACAGGGCAGGGAATTCACCCCTCCACTTT	CASSLHRAGNSPLHF